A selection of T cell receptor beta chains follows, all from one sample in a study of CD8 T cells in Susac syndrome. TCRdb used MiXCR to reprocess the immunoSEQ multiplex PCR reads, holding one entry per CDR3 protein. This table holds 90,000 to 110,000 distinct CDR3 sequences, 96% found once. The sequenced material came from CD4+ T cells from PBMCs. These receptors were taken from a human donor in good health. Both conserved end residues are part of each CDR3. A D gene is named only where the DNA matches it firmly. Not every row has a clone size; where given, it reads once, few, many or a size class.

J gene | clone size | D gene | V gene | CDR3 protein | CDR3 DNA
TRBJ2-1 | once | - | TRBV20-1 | CSASPRGASYNEQFF | TGCAGTGCTAGTCCCCGGGGGGCCTCTTACAATGAGCAGTTCTTC
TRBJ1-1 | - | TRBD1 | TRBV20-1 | CSARRGQAAEAFF | TGCAGTGCTAGACGGGGACAGGCTGCTGAAGCTTTCTTT
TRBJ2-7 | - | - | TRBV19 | CASSITRNSYEQYF | TGTGCCAGTAGTATAACCAGGAACTCCTACGAGCAGTACTTC
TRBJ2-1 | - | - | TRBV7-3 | CASSSISSAYNEQFF | TGTGCCAGCAGCTCGATATCCTCGGCCTACAATGAGCAGTTCTTC
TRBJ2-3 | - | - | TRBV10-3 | CAINPGLSVNTQYF | TGTGCCATCAATCCGGGACTGTCCGTAAATACGCAGTATTTT
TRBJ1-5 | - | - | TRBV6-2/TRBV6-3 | CASSTNREGSNQPQHF | TGTGCCAGCAGTACCAACAGGGAAGGGAGCAATCAGCCCCAGCATTTT
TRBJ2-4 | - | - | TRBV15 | CATSTTGAKNIQYF | TGTGCCACCAGCACAACAGGGGCCAAAAACATTCAGTACTTC
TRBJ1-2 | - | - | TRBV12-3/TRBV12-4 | CASSLLERSYGYTF | TGTGCCAGCAGTTTGCTAGAAAGGAGCTATGGCTACACCTTC
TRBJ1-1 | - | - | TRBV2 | CASSGMLNTEAFF | TGTGCCAGCAGCGGGATGTTGAACACTGAAGCTTTCTTT
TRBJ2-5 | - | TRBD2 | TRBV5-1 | CASSLVPAGARETQYF | TGCGCCAGCAGCTTGGTTCCAGCGGGAGCCCGGGAGACCCAGTACTTC
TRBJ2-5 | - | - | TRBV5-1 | CASSRREGAETQYF | TGCGCCAGCAGCCGCAGGGAGGGGGCAGAGACCCAGTACTTC
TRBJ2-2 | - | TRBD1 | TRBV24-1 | CATSIGTGNTGELFF | TGTGCCACCAGTATAGGGACAGGCAACACCGGGGAGCTGTTTTTT
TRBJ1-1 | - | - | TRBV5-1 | CASSLSGRSHLNTEAFF | TGCGCCAGCAGCCTGTCTGGCAGGAGCCATTTGAACACTGAAGCTTTCTTT
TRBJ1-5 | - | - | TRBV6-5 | CASSRQENQPQHF | TGTGCCAGCAGTCGACAGGAGAATCAGCCCCAGCATTTT
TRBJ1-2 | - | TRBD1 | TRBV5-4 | CASSTRQGSDLVSTF | TGTGCCAGCAGCACCCGACAGGGCTCAGATCTTGTCAGCACCTTC
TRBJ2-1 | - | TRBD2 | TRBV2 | CASILAGGYNEQFF | TGTGCCAGCATTTTAGCGGGAGGGTACAATGAGCAGTTCTTC
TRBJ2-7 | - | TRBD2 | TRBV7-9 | CASTPGGLSLHEQYF | TGTGCCAGCACCCCGGGGGGGTTAAGCCTCCACGAGCAGTACTTC
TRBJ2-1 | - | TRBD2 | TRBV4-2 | CASSQASGGQYNEQFF | TGTGCCAGCAGCCAAGCTAGCGGGGGGCAGTACAATGAGCAGTTCTTC
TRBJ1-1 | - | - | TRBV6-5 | CASSYSRSPGNTEAFF | TGTGCCAGCAGTTACTCTAGAAGCCCGGGGAACACTGAAGCTTTCTTT
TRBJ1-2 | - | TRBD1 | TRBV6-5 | CASSSGQGRYGYTF | TGTGCCAGCAGTTCTGGACAGGGAAGGTATGGCTACACCTTC
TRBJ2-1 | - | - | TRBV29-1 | CSVDQDSGGQFF | TGCAGCGTTGACCAGGACTCAGGTGGGCAGTTCTTC
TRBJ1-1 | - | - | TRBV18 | CASSPPGDVPEAFF | TGTGCCAGCTCACCACCAGGGGATGTCCCTGAAGCTTTCTTT
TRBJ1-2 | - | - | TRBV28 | CASSFVGYGYTF | TGTGCCAGCAGCTTTGTCGGCTATGGCTACACCTTC
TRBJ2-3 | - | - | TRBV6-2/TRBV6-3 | CASTPDYGYSGTDTQYF | TGTGCCAGCACCCCGGACTACGGCTATTCGGGCACAGATACGCAGTATTTT
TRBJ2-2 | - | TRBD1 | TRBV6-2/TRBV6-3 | CASRQGDTGELFF | TGTGCCAGCAGGCAGGGGGACACCGGGGAGCTGTTTTTT
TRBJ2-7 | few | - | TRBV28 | CASGGGPSSYEQYF | TGTGCCAGCGGTGGGGGCCCCAGCTCCTACGAGCAGTACTTC
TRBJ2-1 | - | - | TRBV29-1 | CSVGVLEQFF | TGCAGCGTTGGGGTTCTTGAGCAGTTCTTC
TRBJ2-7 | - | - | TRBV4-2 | CASSQSGQPLEQYF | TGTGCCAGCAGCCAATCCGGGCAGCCTCTAGAGCAGTACTTC
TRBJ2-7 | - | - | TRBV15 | CATSRDQGIYEQYF | TGTGCCACCAGCAGAGATCAGGGGATTTACGAGCAGTACTTC
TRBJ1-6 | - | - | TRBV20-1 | CSAHPRAQNSPLHF | TGCAGTGCTCATCCCCGGGCCCAAAATTCACCCCTCCACTTT